Each of the 18 T cell receptor beta chains below was sequenced from the same sample in a study of blood T cell repertoires in COVID-19. Only in-frame clones appear in the TCRdb table, and some are missing; sequencing was by immunoSEQ multiplex PCR. The top ten hold approximately 2.5% of the sample, which has approximately 320,000 clones, about 88% seen once. Sequencing input: PBMCs or T cells enriched from blood (not recorded which). These receptors came from a man between 60 and 75 years old who had recovered from COVID-19.

The rearrangement uses TRBV5-1 and TRBJ2-1, with 13 bases aligning to TRBD2. This CDR3 contains 16 residues. V was pared by 3 bases and J by 6 bases, with 6 bases of the junction left unmatched. CDR1 and CDR2 (germline): SGHRS, YFSETQ. The CDR3 is CASSWGGLAGTNEQFF. CDR3 in DNA: TGCGCCAGCAGCTGGGGGGGACTAGCGGGAACCAATGAGCAGTTCTTC.

The gene calls are TRBV4-1 and TRBJ2-7; 8 bases agree with TRBD1. The CDR3 sequence is 16 residues long. The germline gives CDR1 MGHRA, CDR2 YSYEKL. Germline trimming cut 4 bases from V and 5 bases from J; bases unmatched to any gene: 13. The CDR3 loop is CASSPRGGQGRNEQYF. The CDR3 DNA is TGCGCCAGCAGCCCTCGCGGCGGACAGGGCAGGAACGAGCAGTACTTC.

The rearrangement joins TRBV11-3 to TRBJ2-3, with 7 nucleotides matching TRBD2. This CDR3 spans 14 amino acids. V was pared by 3 bases and J by 3 bases, with 3 bases of the junction left unmatched. Germline CDR1 and CDR2: SGHNT and YENEEA. As DNA, the CDR3 is TGTGCCAGCAGCTTCGGCGGGAGAACAGATACGCAGTATTTT. This gives the protein CASSFGGRTDTQYF.

The chain's CDR3 is CASSVESGPYGYTF. In nucleotides, the CDR3 is TGTGCCAGCAGCGTAGAGTCAGGTCCCTATGGCTACACCTTC. The chain is built from TRBV9 and TRBJ1-2, with D hard to call. The CDR3 has 14 amino acids. The germline V gene has CDR1 SGDLS and CDR2 YYNGEE. The V end was cut by 0 bases, the J end by 4 bases, with 10 bases between.

This sequence joins TRBV6-5 and TRBJ1-2; TRBD1 might be the D (5 bases). CDR3 length equals 15 residues. Trimming left V 4 bases short and J 6 bases short, with 18 bases between. Germline loops: CDR1 MNHEY, CDR2 SVGAGI. CDR3 bases: TGTGCCAGCAGTTCCCGGGGGGGGAGCGTCCATGGCTACACCTTC. Its protein product is CASSSRGGSVHGYTF.

The chain is built from TRBV5-4 and TRBJ2-7; perhaps TRBD2 as D (6 bases). The CDR3 totals 15 residues. Germline lookup yields CDR1 SGHNT and CDR2 YYREEE (reference sequence). V lost 1 base to trimming and J lost 0 bases, with 11 bases between them. CDR3: CASSLPGDFSYEQYF. In nucleotides, the CDR3 is TGTGCCAGCAGCTTGCCGGGGGACTTCTCCTACGAGCAGTACTTC. The variable domain in full, completed from reference TRBV5-4 and TRBJ2-7, reads ETGVTQSPTHLIKTRGQQVTLRCSSQSGHNTVSWYQQALGQGPQFIFQYYREEENGRGNFPPRFSGLQFPNYSSELNVNALELDDSALYLCASSLPGDFSYEQYFGPGTRLTVT.

This rearrangement joins TRBV10-2 to TRBJ1-5; TRBD1 agrees at 8 bases. V was pared by 6 bases and J by 4 bases, with 2 bases of the junction left unmatched. Germline CDR1 and CDR2: WSHSY and SAAADI. This CDR3 is 13 amino acids long. As DNA, the CDR3 is TGCGCCAGCAGGCAGGGGGCAAATCAGCCCCAGCATTTT. This gives the protein CASRQGANQPQHF.

V and J are TRBV4-2 and TRBJ1-1, with TRBD1 identical over 7 bases. V trimming: 0 bases; J trimming: 0 bases; junction bases outside the gene matches: 10. Germline CDR1 LGHNA, CDR2 YNFKEQ. The CDR3 loop spans 18 amino acids. The CDR3 sequence is CASSQDGLYRGLNTEAFF. The CDR3, as DNA: TGTGCCAGCAGCCAAGACGGATTATACAGGGGATTGAACACTGAAGCTTTCTTT.

The J gene is TRBJ1-6, the V gene TRBV4-2; D possibly corresponds to TRBD1 (6 bases). Germline CDR1 and CDR2: LGHNA and YNFKEQ. V was clipped by 1 base and J by 7 bases, with 14 bases between them. CDR3 length: 16 amino acids. CDR3 nucleotide sequence: TGTGCCAGCAGCCAAGCTCCCCCAAGGGGGAATTCACCCCTCCACTTT. Residues: CASSQAPPRGNSPLHF.

This chain links TRBV19 with TRBJ2-7, with D unclear. V shed 2 bases and J shed 2 bases, with 7 bases lying between them. CDR3 length: 13 amino acids. In germline, CDR1 is LNHDA, CDR2 SQIVND (reference sequence). The CDR3 sequence is CASSISGAYEQYF. The CDR3 DNA follows: TGTGCCAGTAGTATATCGGGTGCCTACGAGCAGTACTTC.

The chain joins TRBV7-8 to TRBJ1-1; D not certain. This CDR3 has 16 residues. Between the trimmed V and J ends, which lost 1 base and 4 bases, there was a span of 16 bases. The germline gives CDR1 SGHVS, CDR2 FQNEAQ. The CDR3 DNA reads as TGTGCCAGCAGCTTAGGGGTGCCCGGGGTTGGCACTGAAGCTTTCTTT. The encoded protein is CASSLGVPGVGTEAFF.

V gene TRBV9 combines with J gene TRBJ1-4; D remains unclear. This CDR3 contains 16 residues. The germline gives CDR1 SGDLS, CDR2 YYNGEE. Trimming took off 4 bases at V and 7 bases at J, with 20 bases between the two ends. CDR3 region: CASSIGRESRSEKLFF. CDR3 nucleotide sequence: TGTGCCAGCAGCATTGGGCGGGAGTCTCGGAGTGAAAAACTGTTTTTT.

This clone was counted between two and nine times. V gene TRBV27 combines with J gene TRBJ2-7; a weak D match, TRBD1 (5 bases). V lost 3 bases, J lost 3 bases, and 9 bases lay in between. The CDR3 contains 13 residues. Germline CDR1 MNHEY, CDR2 SMNVEV (reference sequence). The CDR3 loop reads CASSFGHNYEQYF. CDR3 DNA sequence: TGTGCCAGCAGTTTCGGACACAACTACGAGCAGTACTTC.

The chain couples TRBV7-2 to TRBJ2-2; D unclear. V gave up 0 bases and J gave up 5 bases, with 10 bases separating them. Germline lookup yields CDR1 SGHTA and CDR2 FQGNSA. The CDR3 covers 15 residues. DNA for the CDR3: TGTGCCAGCAGCTTAGCCCTTCGAGGTACCGGGGAGCTGTTTTTT. Residues: CASSLALRGTGELFF.

V gene TRBV24-1 combines with J gene TRBJ2-1, with unresolved D. CDR1 KGHDR and CDR2 SFDVKD come from the germline V gene. CDR3 size: 12 residues. Trimming took off 5 bases at V and 3 bases at J, with 4 bases between the two ends. Here the CDR3 DNA reads TGTGCCACCAGTGGGAGCTACAATGAGCAGTTCTTC. Residues: CATSGSYNEQFF.

The V gene is TRBV7-2, the J gene TRBJ2-2, with 8 bases lining up with TRBD2. The V gene end was trimmed by 1 base and the J gene end by 6 bases; junction bases not matched to a gene: 7. The germline CDR1 and CDR2 sequences are SGHTA and FQGNSA. CDR3 size: 16 residues. CDR3: CASSLVTGGPAGELFF. CDR3 bases: TGTGCCAGCAGCTTAGTCACGGGGGGGCCCGCCGGGGAGCTGTTTTTT.

The chain carries TRBV2 and TRBJ1-5, with 10 bases fitting TRBD1. CDR1 and CDR2 (germline): SNHLY, FYNNEI. The J segment lost 1 base and the V segment lost 7 bases, leaving 4 bases of the junction unmatched. CDR3 length: 15 residues. DNA for the CDR3: TGTGCCAGCAAACGGGACAGGGGAAGCAATCAGCCCCAGCATTTT. Encoded protein: CASKRDRGSNQPQHF. The whole variable domain, remainder taken from reference TRBV2 and TRBJ1-5, is EPEVTQTPSHQVTQMGQEVILRCVPISNHLYFYWYRQILGQKVEFLVSFYNNEISEKSEIFDDQFSVERPDGSNFTLKIRSTKLEDSAMYFCASKRDRGSNQPQHFGDGTRLSIL.

The gene calls are TRBV2 and TRBJ2-1; 12 nucleotides line up with TRBD2. Germline loops: CDR1 SNHLY, CDR2 FYNNEI. V gave up 5 bases and J gave up 6 bases; unmatched junction bases: 2. The CDR3 loop spans 14 amino acids. The CDR3 nucleotides are TGTGCCAGCAGTAGACTAGCGGGAGTCAATGAGCAGTTCTTC. This translates into CASSRLAGVNEQFF.